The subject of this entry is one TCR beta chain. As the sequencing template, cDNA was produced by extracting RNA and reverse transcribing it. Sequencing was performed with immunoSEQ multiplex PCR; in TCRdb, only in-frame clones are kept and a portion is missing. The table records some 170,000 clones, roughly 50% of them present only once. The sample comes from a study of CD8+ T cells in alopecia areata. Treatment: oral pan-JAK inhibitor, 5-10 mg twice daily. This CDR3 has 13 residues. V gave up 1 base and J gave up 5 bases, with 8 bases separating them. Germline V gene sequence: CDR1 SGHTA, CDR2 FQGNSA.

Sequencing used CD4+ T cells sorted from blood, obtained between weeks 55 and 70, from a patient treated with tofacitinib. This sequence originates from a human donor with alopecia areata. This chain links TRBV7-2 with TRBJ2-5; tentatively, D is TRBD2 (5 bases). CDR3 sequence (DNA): TGTGCCAGCAGCTTAGAGGGCGGGGAGACCCAGTACTTC. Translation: CASSLEGGETQYF.